This entry features one TCR beta chain sequence. Coverage ceases 3 residues before the CDR3 finishes, and the germline J gene fills in the end. This CDR3 comprises 14 residues. CDR1 is SGHDT and CDR2 is YYEEEE in the germline V gene. Trimming removed 7 bases from V and 5 bases from J; junction bases left unmatched: 9. TCRdb's table, derived via immunoSEQ multiplex PCR, lists solely in-frame clones and lacks some. The sample yields tens of thousands of clones, without any singletons. The data were taken from a study of T cell clonality in common variable immunodeficiency. The V gene is TRBV5-6, the J gene TRBJ2-5; 9 positions agree with TRBD1. Sequences were obtained from peripheral blood mononuclear cells. The origin of this receptor is a person aged 18 to 69 in good health. Here the CDR3 reads CASWGGQGWETQYF. Incomplete CDR3 DNA: TGTGCCAGCTGGGGGGGACAGGGCTGGGAGACC.